This paragraph reports one TCR beta chain. The data stem from a study of T cell changes during pregnancy in multiple sclerosis. Sequencing was performed with immunoSEQ multiplex PCR; in TCRdb, only in-frame clones are kept and a portion is missing. Of roughly 41,000 clones in the sample, around 94% were seen once. Germline CDR1 MNHEY, CDR2 SMNVEV (reference sequence). Trimming pared 8 bases from V and 4 bases from J, leaving 17 bases between. The length of the CDR3 is 14 residues. Material: peripheral blood, obtained in the third trimester of pregnancy. The sequence came from a female donor with multiple sclerosis, enrolled in a pregnancy study. The V and J genes are TRBV27 and TRBJ1-1; D possibly corresponds to TRBD1 (6 bases). CDR3 residues: CASGEGGAGTEAFF. The CDR3 region has the DNA TGTGCCAGCGGCGAAGGGGGGGCAGGCACTGAAGCTTTCTTT.